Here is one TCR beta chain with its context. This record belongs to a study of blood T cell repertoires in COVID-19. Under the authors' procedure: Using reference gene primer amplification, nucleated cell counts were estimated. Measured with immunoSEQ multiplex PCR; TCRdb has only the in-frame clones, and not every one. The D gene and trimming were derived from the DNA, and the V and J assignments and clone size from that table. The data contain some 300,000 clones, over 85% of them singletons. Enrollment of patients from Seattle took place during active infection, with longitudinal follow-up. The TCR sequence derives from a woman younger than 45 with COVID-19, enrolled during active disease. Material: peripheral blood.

The DNA for the CDR3 is TGTGCCAGCAGCTTCGGACACCGCATCCTCCCAACTAATGAAAAACTGTTTTTT. Translation: CASSFGHRILPTNEKLFF. The chain has TRBV11-3 and TRBJ1-4, with D possibly TRBD1 on 5 matching bases. There are 18 residues in the CDR3. Germline V gives CDR1 SGHNT, CDR2 YENEEA. V lost 3 bases, J lost 0 bases, and 17 bases lay in between.